What follows are 24 T cell receptor beta chains derived from one specimen sequenced in a study of cytomegalovirus exposure and HLA in healthy donors. The data were produced by immunoSEQ multiplex PCR, yet TCRdb's version contains in-frame clones alone and is incomplete. The table has 250,000 to 350,000 clones, approximately 86% seen once. Sequenced: PBMCs. These receptors originate from a woman aged 30 to 39 in good health and CMV-seropositive.

V usage is TRBV30 and J usage is TRBJ1-4, with TRBD1 identical over 8 bases. This CDR3 contains 13 residues. V shed 5 bases, J shed 3 bases, and the junction held 2 bases outside the gene matches. CDR1 and CDR2 from the germline V gene are GTSNPN and SVGIG (reference sequence). For the CDR3, the DNA is TGTGCCTGGGCGGGACAGGCTAATGAAAAACTGTTTTTT. Translated: CAWAGQANEKLFF.

V gene TRBV9 combines with J gene TRBJ2-1; D is uncertain. The CDR3 runs 14 residues. CDR1 SGDLS and CDR2 YYNGEE come from the germline V gene. Trimming shortened V by 0 bases and J by 0 bases, and 4 bases separated the two germline ends. The CDR3 spells CASSVVSSYNEQFF. The CDR3 region has the DNA TGTGCCAGCAGCGTAGTTAGCTCCTACAATGAGCAGTTCTTC.

The V gene is TRBV5-6, the J gene TRBJ2-1, with TRBD1 identical over 9 bases. The CDR3 spans 14 residues. CDR1 and CDR2 (germline): SGHDT, YYEEEE. V shed 4 bases and J 9 bases; nucleotides not matched to a gene: 8. The CDR3 DNA sequence: TGTGCCAGCAGCCACGGGACAGGGTTCGTTGAGCAGTTCTTC. It specifies CASSHGTGFVEQFF.

The chain recombines TRBV28 with TRBJ1-5, with 8 bases identical to TRBD1. V trimming: 5 bases; J trimming: 1 base; junction bases outside the gene matches: 4. From germline, CDR1 is MDHEN and CDR2 SYDVKM. CDR3 length equals 15 residues. The chain's CDR3 is CASSKGQGSNQPQHF. For the CDR3, the DNA is TGTGCCAGCAGTAAAGGACAGGGAAGCAATCAGCCCCAGCATTTT.

The CDR3 DNA is TGTGCCAGCAAAATGGGGGATACGCAGTATTTT. Translation gives CASKMGDTQYF. The chain recombines TRBV27 with TRBJ2-3, with D uncertain. Germline V gene data show CDR1 as MNHEY and CDR2 as SMNVEV (reference sequence). V shed 7 bases and J shed 6 bases, with 8 bases lying between them. The CDR3 sequence is 11 residues long.

V is TRBV2 and J is TRBJ1-1; 7 positions match TRBD1. V lost 2 bases and J lost 10; bases outside the gene matches: 19. The CDR3 spans 17 residues. Germline-derived CDR1 and CDR2 are SNHLY and FYNNEI. This chain's CDR3 is CASSENGGGGQDRTAFF. In nucleotides, the CDR3 is TGTGCCAGCAGTGAAAATGGGGGAGGGGGCCAAGACAGGACAGCTTTCTTT.

The chain couples TRBV30 to TRBJ2-3; D remains ambiguous. CDR3 length equals 13 residues. Trimming removed 2 bases from V and 6 bases from J, with 12 bases in between. The germline gives CDR1 GTSNPN, CDR2 SVGIG (reference sequence). The chain's CDR3 is CAWSRAVSDTQYF. In nucleotides, the CDR3 is TGTGCCTGGAGTAGAGCCGTGTCGGATACGCAGTATTTT.

The chain couples TRBV30 to TRBJ2-1; D call uncertain. V lost 4 bases and J 9 bases, leaving 16 bases between the germline ends. The CDR3 is made up of 13 amino acids. The germline CDR1 and CDR2 sequences are GTSNPN and SVGIG (reference sequence). The CDR3 sequence: CAWTPIGMGEQFF. Here the CDR3 DNA reads TGTGCCTGGACCCCAATTGGAATGGGTGAGCAGTTCTTC.

V is TRBV30 and J is TRBJ2-3, with D possibly being TRBD1 or TRBD2 (5 bases each). V shed 8 bases and J shed 5 bases, with 11 bases lying between them. This CDR3 region has 11 residues. Germline loops: CDR1 GTSNPN, CDR2 SVGIG (reference sequence). In DNA form, the CDR3 reads TGTGCCGGGGGACCGTTAGATACGCAGTATTTT. Its translation is CAGGPLDTQYF. The whole variable domain, filled in from reference TRBV30 and TRBJ2-3, reads SQTIHQWPATLVQPVGSPLSLECTVEGTSNPNLYWYRQAAGRGLQLLFYSVGIGQISSEVPQNLSASRPQDRQFILSSKKLLLSDSGFYLCAGGPLDTQYFGPGTRLTVL.

V gene TRBV4-3 combines with J gene TRBJ2-7, with TRBD2 as a possible D gene (6 bases). Germline V gene sequence: CDR1 LGHNA, CDR2 YSLEER. With 1 base removed from V and 2 bases from J, the gap between germline ends came to 24 bases. The CDR3 is 19 amino acids. CDR3 amino acids: CASSQASVAEDLTPYEQYF. CDR3 sequence (DNA): TGCGCCAGCAGCCAAGCCTCGGTAGCGGAAGATTTAACGCCCTACGAGCAGTACTTC.

This sequence joins TRBV7-3 and TRBJ2-7; 7 bases are a match to TRBD2. V shed 5 bases, J shed 4 bases, and the junction held 26 bases outside the gene matches. Germline lookup yields CDR1 SGHTA and CDR2 FQGTGA. This CDR3 comprises 20 residues. CDR3 amino acids: CASSPYRLLGGASGRYEQYF. The CDR3 coding sequence is TGTGCCAGCAGCCCTTACCGTCTTTTAGGTGGGGCTAGCGGAAGGTACGAGCAGTACTTC.

This clone was detected only a few times. This rearrangement joins TRBV4-3 to TRBJ1-5; D might be TRBD1 (6 bases). Trimming stripped 3 bases from V and 0 bases from J, with 9 bases between. CDR3 size: 15 residues. Germline loops: CDR1 LGHNA, CDR2 YSLEER. The CDR3 sequence is CASSHYRDSNQPQHF. CDR3 sequence (DNA): TGCGCCAGCAGCCACTACAGGGATAGCAATCAGCCCCAGCATTTT.

The J gene is TRBJ2-7, the V gene TRBV4-3, with 10 bases identical to TRBD1. This CDR3 is 16 amino acids long. The V and J ends lost 1 base and 4 bases, in that order; junction bases with no gene match: 7. Germline V gives CDR1 LGHNA, CDR2 YSLEER. DNA of the CDR3: TGCGCCAGCAGCCAAGGGTCCGGGACAGGGGCGTACGAGCAGTACTTC. It yields the protein CASSQGSGTGAYEQYF.

This chain connects TRBV6-6 to TRBJ2-2; D might be TRBD2 (6 bases). Per the germline V gene, CDR1 is MNHNY and CDR2 is SVGAGI (reference sequence). The CDR3 is made up of 15 amino acids. Between the trimmed V and J ends, which lost 0 bases and 9 bases, there was a span of 14 bases. The DNA of the CDR3 is TGTGCCAGCAGTTACTCCAGTGGGAGGTTGTGGGAGCTGTTTTTT. This translates into CASSYSSGRLWELFF.

This CDR3 reads CASSPNVASGRLGYEQFF. In DNA, the CDR3 is TGTGCCAGCAGCCCAAACGTCGCTAGCGGGAGGCTTGGGTATGAGCAGTTCTTC. The chain couples TRBV7-8 to TRBJ2-1; TRBD2 matches 11 bases. The CDR3 is 18 amino acids. V dropped 5 bases and J dropped 8; count of bases not matched to a gene: 17. Germline CDR1 SGHVS, CDR2 FQNEAQ.

The chain combines TRBV30 with TRBJ2-5; a weak D match, TRBD2 (7 bases). This CDR3 spans 15 amino acids. Trimming took 0 bases from V and 7 from J, leaving 18 bases between them. CDR1 is GTSNPN, CDR2 SVGIG, per germline (reference sequence). The CDR3 sequence is CAWSVNLAGAGTQYF. As DNA, the CDR3 is TGTGCCTGGAGTGTAAATTTGGCGGGGGCGGGGACCCAGTACTTC.

The V call is TRBV27, the J call TRBJ2-7, with TRBD1 identical over 7 bases. Per the germline V gene, CDR1 is MNHEY and CDR2 is SMNVEV (reference sequence). V shed 6 bases and J 2 bases; nucleotides not matched to a gene: 7. The CDR3 runs to 14 residues. CDR3 residues: CASRGQDSTYEQYF. The CDR3 bases are TGTGCCAGCAGAGGACAGGACTCAACCTACGAGCAGTACTTC.

The chain couples TRBV6-6 to TRBJ2-7, with D hard to call. The ends were cut back, 7 bases at V and 1 base at J, with 20 bases in the middle. The CDR3 loop spans 16 amino acids. The germline gives CDR1 MNHNY, CDR2 SVGAGI (reference sequence). The CDR3 bases are TGTGCCAGCACTCCCTCGGTCGGTCCCATATCCTACGAGCAGTACTTC. As protein: CASTPSVGPISYEQYF.

The V gene is TRBV27, the J gene TRBJ2-1, with 7 bases matching TRBD2. The length of the CDR3 is 15 residues. Germline V gene data show CDR1 as MNHEY and CDR2 as SMNVEV (reference sequence). With V trimmed by 2 bases and J by 4 bases, 5 bases remained unmatched. CDR3 in DNA: TGTGCCAGCAGTTTACGAGGGGAGGGGTACAATGAGCAGTTCTTC. This gives the protein CASSLRGEGYNEQFF.

This clone was counted once. This chain joins TRBV19 and TRBJ1-1, with 7 bases that match TRBD1. Per the germline V gene, CDR1 is LNHDA and CDR2 is SQIVND (reference sequence). The CDR3 consists of 18 residues. With V trimmed by 5 bases and J by 1 base, 16 bases remained unmatched. CDR3 protein: CASSDHYSRDRKNTEAFF. Written as DNA, the CDR3 is TGTGCCAGTAGTGATCACTATTCCCGGGACAGAAAGAACACTGAAGCTTTCTTT.

The genes are TRBV29-1 and TRBJ2-7; 7 bases line up with TRBD1. The CDR3 runs to 14 residues. CDR1 and CDR2 (germline): SQVTM, ANQGSEA. Germline trimming cut 2 bases from V and 3 bases from J; bases unmatched to any gene: 7. CDR3 nucleotides: TGCAGCGTTGAAACGATGGGACAGAGCTACGAGCAGTACTTC. Translated: CSVETMGQSYEQYF.

This chain joins TRBV9 and TRBJ2-3; the D gene is possibly TRBD1 (5 bases). CDR1 and CDR2 (germline): SGDLS, YYNGEE. Trimming shortened V by 6 bases and J by 0 bases, and 11 bases separated the two germline ends. The CDR3 has 14 amino acids. The chain's CDR3 is CASNPRASTDTQYF. Here the CDR3 DNA reads TGTGCCAGCAACCCCAGGGCTAGCACAGATACGCAGTATTTT.

CDR3 DNA: TGTGCCAGCAGCGCAGAGGGGTACTCTGGAAACACCATATATTTT. It yields the protein CASSAEGYSGNTIYF. V and J are TRBV9 and TRBJ1-3, with D maybe TRBD1 (5 bases). Germline V gene data show CDR1 as SGDLS and CDR2 as YYNGEE. With 3 bases removed from V and 0 bases from J, the gap between germline ends came to 10 bases. This CDR3 contains 15 residues.

This rearrangement joins TRBV9 to TRBJ2-7; 7 positions agree with TRBD1. CDR1 and CDR2 (germline): SGDLS, YYNGEE. The junction had 4 bases not matched to a gene; V was cut back by 0 bases and J by 1 base. CDR3 size: 15 residues. In DNA form, the CDR3 reads TGTGCCAGCAGCGTAGGGCCGGGACAGTCCTACGAGCAGTACTTC. Translated: CASSVGPGQSYEQYF.